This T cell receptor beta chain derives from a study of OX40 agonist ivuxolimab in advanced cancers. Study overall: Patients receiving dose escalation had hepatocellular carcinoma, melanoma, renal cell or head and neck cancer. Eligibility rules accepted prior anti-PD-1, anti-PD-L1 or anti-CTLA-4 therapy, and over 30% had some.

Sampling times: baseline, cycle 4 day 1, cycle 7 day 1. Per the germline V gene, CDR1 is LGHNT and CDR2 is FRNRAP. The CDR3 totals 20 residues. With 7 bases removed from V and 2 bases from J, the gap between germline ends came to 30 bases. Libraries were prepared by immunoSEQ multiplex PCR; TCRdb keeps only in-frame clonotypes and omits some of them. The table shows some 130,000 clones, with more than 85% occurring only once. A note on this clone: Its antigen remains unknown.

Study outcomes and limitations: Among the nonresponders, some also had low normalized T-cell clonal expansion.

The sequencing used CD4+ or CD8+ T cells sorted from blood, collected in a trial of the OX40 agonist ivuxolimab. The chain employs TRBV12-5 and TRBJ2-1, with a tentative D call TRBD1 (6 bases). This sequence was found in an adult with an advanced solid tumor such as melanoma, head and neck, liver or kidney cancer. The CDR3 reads CASANWPKQGWQGTYNEQFF. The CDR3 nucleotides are TGTGCTAGTGCAAATTGGCCCAAACAAGGGTGGCAGGGGACCTACAATGAGCAGTTCTTC.